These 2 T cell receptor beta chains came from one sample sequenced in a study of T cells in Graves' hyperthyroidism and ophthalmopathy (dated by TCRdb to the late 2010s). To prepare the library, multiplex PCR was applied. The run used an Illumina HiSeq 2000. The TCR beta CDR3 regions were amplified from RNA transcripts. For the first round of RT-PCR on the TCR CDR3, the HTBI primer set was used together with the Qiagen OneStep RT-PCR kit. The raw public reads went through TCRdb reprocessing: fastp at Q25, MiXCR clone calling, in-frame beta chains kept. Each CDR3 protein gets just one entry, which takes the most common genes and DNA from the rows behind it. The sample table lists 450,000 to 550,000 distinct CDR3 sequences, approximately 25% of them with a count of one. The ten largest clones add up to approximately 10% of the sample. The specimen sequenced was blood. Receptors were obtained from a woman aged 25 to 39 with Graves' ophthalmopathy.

DNA of the CDR3: TGTGCCAGCAGTTTATTTCACCGGAGACAGGCTTTCTTT. Protein product: CASSLFHRRQAFF. The J gene is TRBJ1-1, the V gene TRBV27; possibly TRBD1 for D (5 bases). CDR3 length: 13 amino acids. CDR1 and CDR2 (germline): MNHEY, SMNVEV (reference sequence). V was trimmed by 1 base and J by 11 bases, leaving 14 bases between them.

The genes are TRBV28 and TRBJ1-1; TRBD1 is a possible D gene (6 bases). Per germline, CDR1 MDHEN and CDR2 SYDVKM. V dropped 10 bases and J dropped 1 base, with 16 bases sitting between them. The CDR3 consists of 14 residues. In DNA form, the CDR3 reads TGTGCCATACGGCTTCGACAGGAGAACACTGAAGCTTTCTTT. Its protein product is CAIRLRQENTEAFF.